The rows below give T cell receptor beta chains drawn from one sample of a study of beta chain features in type 1 diabetes. Data came from immunoSEQ multiplex PCR; TCRdb stores just in-frame clones and leaves some out. The table lists 860,000 or so clones, about a sixth of them singletons. Material: naive CD4+ T cells from blood. The receptors derive from a woman under 30 in good health. Both conserved end residues are part of each CDR3. D genes are given only for firm matches. Size is stated for part of the rows, as once, few or many counts, or as a class when the clone is expanded.

j_gene,abundance,d_gene,v_gene,CDR3aa,CDR3nt
TRBJ1-4,few,.,TRBV28,CASLDSGHEKLFF,TGTGCCAGCCTGGACAGCGGGCACGAAAAACTGTTTTTT
TRBJ1-1,.,.,TRBV7-9,CASSLGTATEAFF,TGTGCCAGCAGCTTAGGGACAGCCACTGAAGCTTTCTTT
TRBJ2-7,.,TRBD1,TRBV7-2,CASSPPGTGVNEQYF,TGTGCCAGCAGCCCCCCCGGGACAGGGGTCAACGAGCAGTACTTC
TRBJ2-3,.,TRBD2,TRBV29-1,CSVGHSGRTDTQYF,TGCAGCGTGGGTCATAGCGGGCGCACAGATACGCAGTATTTT
TRBJ2-5,few,.,TRBV10-3,CAISESTGRGGVETQYF,TGTGCCATCAGTGAGTCGACGGGAAGAGGAGGTGTTGAGACCCAGTACTTC
TRBJ2-3,few,.,TRBV6-6,CASSPTRDTQYF,TGTGCCAGCAGTCCGACTCGAGATACGCAGTATTTT
TRBJ2-7,few,TRBD2,TRBV15,CATSRASSGFEQYF,TGTGCCACCAGCAGAGCTTCTAGCGGGTTTGAGCAGTACTTC
TRBJ1-1,.,.,TRBV6-5,CASSHRQEAFF,TGTGCCAGCAGTCACAGACAGGAAGCTTTCTTT
TRBJ2-7,.,TRBD1,TRBV10-3,CAIRQGRTGSAQYF,TGTGCCATCAGACAGGGGAGGACAGGGAGTGCGCAGTACTTC
TRBJ2-1,few,.,TRBV15,CAAGLAYNEQFF,TGTGCCGCCGGACTGGCCTACAATGAGCAGTTCTTC
TRBJ2-3,few,TRBD1,TRBV4-3,CASSHAWTGTTDTQYF,TGCGCCAGCAGCCACGCCTGGACAGGGACCACAGATACGCAGTATTTT
TRBJ2-3,.,.,TRBV7-2,CASSLAGTGADTQYF,TGTGCCAGCAGCTTAGCGGGGACTGGCGCAGATACGCAGTATTTT
TRBJ2-3,.,.,TRBV7-6,CASSPTWNRDPRPDTQYF,TGTGCCAGCAGCCCAACATGGAACCGGGACCCCCGACCTGATACGCAGTATTTT
TRBJ1-3,.,TRBD1,TRBV16,CASSPMDRSTGNTIYF,TGTGCCAGCAGCCCTATGGACAGGTCTACCGGAAACACCATATATTTT
TRBJ1-1,.,.,TRBV6-6,CASSYGGYTEAFF,TGTGCCAGCAGTTACGGGGGGTACACTGAAGCTTTCTTT
TRBJ2-5,.,TRBD1,TRBV28,CASDRGGTQYF,TGTGCCAGCGACAGGGGGGGGACCCAGTACTTC
TRBJ2-3,few,.,TRBV10-3,CAIRIQGHTDTQYF,TGTGCCATCAGGATACAGGGTCACACAGATACGCAGTATTTT
TRBJ2-1,few,.,TRBV7-6,CASSYSSYNEQFF,TGTGCCAGCAGCTACAGCTCCTACAATGAGCAGTTCTTC
TRBJ2-2,.,TRBD2,TRBV5-4,CASSQDPGLAYTGELFF,TGCGCCAGCAGCCAGGACCCGGGACTAGCGTACACCGGGGAGCTGTTTTTT
TRBJ2-1,.,TRBD2,TRBV4-3,CASSPQAGGDEQFF,TGCGCCAGTTCCCCTCAGGCGGGAGGGGATGAGCAGTTCTTC
TRBJ1-4,few,.,TRBV28,CASSLNEKLFF,TGTGCCAGCAGCCTTAATGAAAAACTGTTTTTT
TRBJ2-2,.,TRBD2,TRBV28,CASRSFSGRNTGELFF,TGTGCCAGCAGATCCTTTAGCGGGAGAAACACCGGGGAGCTGTTTTTT
TRBJ1-4,few,.,TRBV7-9,CASSFREKLFF,TGTGCCAGCAGCTTTCGAGAAAAACTGTTTTTT
TRBJ2-1,few,TRBD1,TRBV27,CASSYRDSYNEQFF,TGTGCCAGCAGTTACCGGGACAGCTACAATGAGCAGTTCTTC
TRBJ2-6,.,TRBD1,TRBV14,CASSQPGQYSSGANVLTF,TGTGCCAGCAGCCAGCCGGGACAGTATAGCTCTGGGGCCAACGTCCTGACTTTC
TRBJ2-1,few,TRBD2,TRBV5-8,CASSLGGIAGEQFF,TGTGCCAGCAGCTTGGGGGGGATAGCGGGTGAGCAGTTCTTC
TRBJ2-7,few,.,TRBV19,CASSIGPFNEQYF,TGTGCCAGTAGTATAGGCCCCTTCAACGAGCAGTACTTC
TRBJ2-5,few,.,TRBV6-5,CASSYGTFQGTQYF,TGTGCCAGCAGTTACGGGACATTTCAAGGAACCCAGTACTTC
TRBJ2-7,few,.,TRBV21-1,CASSKGTSNYEQYF,TGTGCCAGCAGCAAAGGAACTAGCAACTACGAGCAGTACTTC
TRBJ2-5,few,.,TRBV20-1,CSAPEGETQYF,TGCAGTGCCCCGGAGGGTGAGACCCAGTACTTC
TRBJ2-1,.,TRBD2,TRBV4-2,CASSRAGTSGYNEQFF,TGTGCCAGCAGCCGGGCGGGGACTAGCGGGTACAATGAGCAGTTCTTC
TRBJ2-4,few,.,TRBV19,CASSGRYLAKNIQYF,TGTGCCAGTAGTGGTCGGTATCTAGCCAAAAACATTCAGTACTTC
TRBJ1-1,.,TRBD1,TRBV11-2,CASSLGQMNTEAFF,TGTGCCAGCAGCTTGGGACAGATGAACACTGAAGCTTTCTTT
TRBJ2-4,few,.,TRBV28,CASSLGGAKNIQYF,TGTGCCAGCAGTTTAGGGGGTGCCAAAAACATTCAGTACTTC
TRBJ1-3,.,.,TRBV6-5,CATRFGNTIYF,TGTGCCACCCGTTTTGGAAACACCATATATTTT
TRBJ1-1,once,TRBD1,TRBV4-1,CASSQNRDRVRTTEAFF,TGCGCCAGCAGCCAAAACCGGGACAGGGTGAGGACCACTGAAGCTTTCTTT
TRBJ2-4,few,TRBD2,TRBV5-4,CASSRDYPGDGAGNIQYF,TGTGCCAGCAGCCGGGACTACCCGGGAGATGGGGCCGGAAACATTCAGTACTTC
TRBJ2-1,few,.,TRBV6-5,CASSSTSSPYNEQFF,TGTGCCAGCAGTTCCACTAGCAGCCCCTACAATGAGCAGTTCTTC
TRBJ2-6,few,.,TRBV15,CATSRVGVSGANVLTF,TGTGCCACCAGCAGAGTCGGCGTCTCTGGGGCCAACGTCCTGACTTTC
TRBJ2-1,few,TRBD2,TRBV2,CASSETSSGYNEQFF,TGTGCCAGCAGTGAAACGTCTAGCGGATACAATGAGCAGTTCTTC
TRBJ2-1,.,TRBD1,TRBV5-6,CASRTTTGGWSEQFF,TGTGCCAGCAGAACGACCACAGGGGGCTGGAGTGAGCAGTTCTTC
TRBJ2-7,.,.,TRBV20-1,CSARWGDEQYF,TGCAGCGCCCGGTGGGGTGACGAGCAGTACTTC
TRBJ2-1,.,.,TRBV19,CASSIDGSHNEQFF,TGTGCCAGTAGTATAGACGGTTCCCACAATGAGCAGTTCTTC
TRBJ2-7,once,TRBD1,TRBV11-3,CASTIVAGGYYGQYF,TGTGCCAGCACCATAGTGGCAGGGGGCTACTACGGGCAGTACTTC
TRBJ2-5,few,.,TRBV10-3,CAISESGMQETQYF,TGTGCCATCAGTGAGTCCGGGATGCAAGAGACCCAGTACTTC